Each of the 30 T cell receptor beta chains below was sequenced from the same sample in a study of blood T cell repertoires in COVID-19. TCRdb's table, derived via immunoSEQ multiplex PCR, lists solely in-frame clones and lacks some. The sample has some 250,000 clones, about 88% seen once. The sample comprised peripheral blood. These receptors all come from a woman aged 40 to 49 who had recovered from COVID-19.

A note on this clone: A read error may account for a junction end that differs from germline. The V and J genes are TRBV9 and TRBJ2-5, with 16 bases aligning to TRBD2. The CDR3 is 15 residues long. Germline V gene lookup returns CDR1 SGDLS and CDR2 YYNGEE. The CDR3 region has the DNA TGTGCCACCAGCAGGGGACTAGCGGGGGGGGAGACCCAGTACTTC. It yields the protein CATSRGLAGGETQYF.

The chain is built from TRBV9 and TRBJ1-1; no definite D call. The ends were cut back, 0 bases at V and 4 bases at J, with 10 bases in the middle. CDR3 length equals 14 residues. Per germline, CDR1 SGDLS and CDR2 YYNGEE. CDR3 coding DNA: TGTGCCAGCAGCGTAGGACCCCCAGGCACTGAAGCTTTCTTT. Protein: CASSVGPPGTEAFF.

The J gene is TRBJ1-1, the V gene TRBV19; no clear D gene. Germline lookup yields CDR1 LNHDA and CDR2 SQIVND (reference sequence). V was cut by 1 base and J by 6 bases, with 12 bases left in between. The CDR3 sequence is 14 residues long. The CDR3 sequence: CASSIARGAAEAFF. CDR3 in DNA: TGTGCCAGTAGTATAGCCCGGGGAGCAGCTGAAGCTTTCTTT.

The gene calls are TRBV5-5 and TRBJ2-2; D might be TRBD2 (6 bases). Trimming stripped 4 bases from V and 1 base from J, with 14 bases between. Per germline, CDR1 SGHKS and CDR2 YYEKEE (reference sequence). This CDR3 region has 16 residues. The CDR3 spells CASSVREALNTGELFF. CDR3 bases: TGTGCCAGCAGCGTGAGGGAGGCCCTGAACACCGGGGAGCTGTTTTTT.

The chain couples TRBV20-1 to TRBJ2-1, with D possibly TRBD2 on 5 matching bases. The germline V gene encodes CDR1 DFQATT and CDR2 SNEGSKA (reference sequence). Trimming shortened V by 6 bases and J by 10 bases, and 10 bases separated the two germline ends. The CDR3 has 10 residues. CDR3 in DNA: TGCAGTGCCGCACCTAGCGAGCAGTTCTTC. Translated: CSAAPSEQFF.

About this clone itself: The sample has other DNA sequences that encode this CDR3 too. This sequence joins TRBV5-4 and TRBJ1-2; possibly TRBD1 for D (6 bases). V shed 0 bases and J shed 4 bases, with 7 bases lying between them. CDR3 size: 13 residues. The germline V gene has CDR1 SGHNT and CDR2 YYREEE (reference sequence). The CDR3 is CASSLVGAYGYTF. Written as DNA, the CDR3 is TGTGCCAGCAGCTTGGTGGGGGCCTATGGCTACACCTTC. Full variable domain (rest looked up from reference TRBV5-4 and TRBJ1-2): ETGVTQSPTHLIKTRGQQVTLRCSSQSGHNTVSWYQQALGQGPQFIFQYYREEENGRGNFPPRFSGLQFPNYSSELNVNALELDDSALYLCASSLVGAYGYTFGSGTRLTVV.

The rearrangement uses TRBV6-2 or TRBV6-3 and TRBJ1-5, with a possible D match to TRBD1 (6 bases). CDR1 and CDR2 from the germline V gene are MNHEY and SVGEGT. The CDR3 consists of 14 residues. V was clipped by 2 bases and J by 7 bases, with 12 bases between them. CDR3 sequence: CASSYRQGTQPQHF. As DNA, the CDR3 is TGTGCCAGCAGTTACCGGCAGGGGACCCAGCCCCAGCATTTT.

This chain joins TRBV27 and TRBJ1-5, with 10 positions matching TRBD1. V lost 6 bases, J lost 0 bases, and 14 bases stayed unmatched. CDR3 length equals 19 residues. The germline CDR1 and CDR2 sequences are MNHEY and SMNVEV (reference sequence). In DNA, the CDR3 is TGTGCCAGCAGCCCCCCCGCCGGGGACAGGGGTTATAGCAATCAGCCCCAGCATTTT. Amino acids: CASSPPAGDRGYSNQPQHF.

As to this clone: Other nucleotide sequences from this sample produce the same CDR3. The chain recombines TRBV27 with TRBJ1-5; no reliable D call. CDR3 length: 13 residues. V lost 2 bases and J 2 bases, leaving 4 bases between the germline ends. Per the germline V gene, CDR1 is MNHEY and CDR2 is SMNVEV (reference sequence). CDR3 nucleotide sequence: TGTGCCAGCAGTTTAGGGCGCAATCAGCCCCAGCATTTT. It specifies CASSLGRNQPQHF.

The rearrangement uses TRBV5-1 and TRBJ2-5, with TRBD2 matching over 8 bases. This CDR3 region has 15 residues. The V gene's germline CDR1 is SGHRS and CDR2 YFSETQ. V trimming: 0 bases; J trimming: 0 bases; junction bases outside the gene matches: 1. The CDR3 DNA reads TGCGCCAGCAGCTTGGGCGGGAGGAACCAAGAGACCCAGTACTTC. Translated: CASSLGGRNQETQYF.

The chain has TRBV2 and TRBJ1-5; 10 bases are shared with TRBD1. CDR1 and CDR2 (germline): SNHLY, FYNNEI. The CDR3 extends over 13 amino acids. V lost 6 bases and J lost 7; bases outside the gene matches: 3. The CDR3 protein is CASSRTGGQPQHF. CDR3 nucleotide sequence: TGTGCCAGCAGCCGGACAGGGGGGCAGCCCCAGCATTTT. Combining the CDR3 with reference TRBV2 and TRBJ1-5 gives the whole variable domain EPEVTQTPSHQVTQMGQEVILRCVPISNHLYFYWYRQILGQKVEFLVSFYNNEISEKSEIFDDQFSVERPDGSNFTLKIRSTKLEDSAMYFCASSRTGGQPQHFGDGTRLSIL.

This clone showed up just once. The same CDR3 also results from other DNA sequences found in this sample. The chain couples TRBV18 to TRBJ2-5; D is possibly TRBD1 (6 bases). Germline V gene lookup returns CDR1 KGHSH and CDR2 LQKENI. Trimming cost V 2 bases and J 5 bases, with 6 bases left between them. The length of the CDR3 is 12 residues. CDR3 in DNA: TGTGCCAGCTCACCAAGGGGGGAGACCCAGTACTTC. Its protein is CASSPRGETQYF.

The chain recombines TRBV5-4 with TRBJ2-5, with D maybe TRBD2 (5 bases). This CDR3 has 12 amino acids. Trimming took 10 bases from V and 0 from J, leaving 10 bases between them. Germline V gene sequence: CDR1 SGHNT, CDR2 YYREEE (reference sequence). CDR3: CAGSTNQETQYF. The CDR3 DNA reads as TGTGCCGGCTCGACTAACCAAGAGACCCAGTACTTC.

This rearrangement joins TRBV27 to TRBJ1-6; the D gene is possibly TRBD1 (6 bases). V dropped 6 bases and J dropped 4 bases, with 10 bases sitting between them. Germline V gene data show CDR1 as MNHEY and CDR2 as SMNVEV (reference sequence). The CDR3 contains 14 residues. Here the CDR3 reads CASRPGHYNSPLHF. The CDR3 nucleotides are TGTGCCAGCAGGCCGGGACATTATAATTCACCCCTCCACTTT.

For this clone: In the same sample, other DNA sequences code for this CDR3. The chain recombines TRBV6-5 with TRBJ2-7; TRBD2 aligns across 11 bases. The germline gives CDR1 MNHEY, CDR2 SVGAGI. V was pared by 6 bases and J by 4 bases, with 5 bases of the junction left unmatched. This CDR3 region has 14 residues. As DNA, the CDR3 is TGTGCCAGCAGGCGACTAGCGGGACTGTACGAGCAGTACTTC. It codes for CASRRLAGLYEQYF.

CDR3 nucleotide sequence: TGTGCCAGCTCACCCCCGGGTGACGGGGAGCTGTTTTTT. This translates into CASSPPGDGELFF. The V call is TRBV18, the J call TRBJ2-2; unclear D gene. V lost 3 bases and J lost 7, with 9 bases in between. The CDR3 sequence is 13 residues long. Germline V gene sequence: CDR1 KGHSH, CDR2 LQKENI.

The chain has TRBV11-3 and TRBJ2-1; D is perhaps TRBD2 (7 bases). The CDR3 contains 15 residues. Germline CDR1 SGHNT, CDR2 YENEEA. V was clipped by 1 base and J by 8 bases, with 15 bases between them. DNA for the CDR3: TGTGCCAGCAGCTTAGTGGTCCTAGGGGGGGATGAGCAGTTCTTC. Residues: CASSLVVLGGDEQFF.

The chain links TRBV27 to TRBJ2-1, with D tentatively TRBD2 (6 bases). The CDR3 totals 16 residues. Germline-derived CDR1 and CDR2 are MNHEY and SMNVEV (reference sequence). Deletions cut 5 bases from V and 4 bases from J, with 18 bases between. The CDR3: CASSPPGAALYNEQFF. CDR3 bases: TGTGCCAGCAGTCCCCCGGGAGCGGCCCTTTACAATGAGCAGTTCTTC.

This CDR3 is CASSMYRGSYEQYF. The CDR3 DNA reads TGTGCCAGTAGTATGTACAGGGGGAGCTACGAGCAGTACTTC. The rearrangement joins TRBV19 to TRBJ2-7, with TRBD1 identical over 8 bases. The CDR3 totals 14 residues. V shed 3 bases and J 3 bases; nucleotides not matched to a gene: 4. CDR1 is LNHDA and CDR2 is SQIVND in the germline V gene (reference sequence).

The chain couples TRBV5-1 to TRBJ2-5; 12 positions match TRBD1. The CDR3 runs 16 residues. CDR1 is SGHRS, CDR2 YFSETQ, per germline. Trimming removed 6 bases from V and 5 bases from J; junction bases left unmatched: 11. CDR3 region: CASNRGTGGIGETQYF. CDR3 bases: TGCGCCAGCAACCGGGGGACAGGGGGCATTGGGGAGACCCAGTACTTC.

In nucleotides, the CDR3 is TGTGCCAGCAGTTACGGGGACAGGGGGACCTACGAGCAGTACTTC. This translates into CASSYGDRGTYEQYF. The chain combines TRBV6-5 with TRBJ2-7; 11 bases line up with TRBD1. The CDR3 is 15 residues long. V shed 2 bases, J shed 2 bases, and the junction held 2 bases outside the gene matches. Germline V CDR1 and CDR2: MNHEY, SVGAGI.

V is TRBV4-3 and J is TRBJ1-4, with D unresolved. Trimming left V 1 base short and J 8 bases short, with 14 bases between. The CDR3 extends over 15 amino acids. Germline-derived CDR1 and CDR2 are LGHNA and YSLEER. CDR3 DNA sequence: TGCGCCAGCAGCCAAGGGCGGTCAAGTGTGGAAAAACTGTTTTTT. It is translated as CASSQGRSSVEKLFF.

This chain links TRBV5-1 with TRBJ1-1; D call uncertain. Germline values: CDR1 SGHRS, CDR2 YFSETQ. V lost 4 bases, J lost 8 bases, and 15 bases lay in between. The CDR3 covers 13 residues. DNA of the CDR3: TGCGCCAGCAGCGATAGGACGCCGGGGGAAGCTTTCTTT. Amino acids: CASSDRTPGEAFF.

This clone was seen just once. This chain uses TRBV5-1 with TRBJ2-1; possibly TRBD2 for D (5 bases). Germline CDR1 reads SGHRS; CDR2 reads YFSETQ. This CDR3 has 15 amino acids. V lost 4 bases to trimming and J lost 0 bases, with 11 bases between them. The CDR3 region is CASSDGGSSYNEQFF. The CDR3 DNA follows: TGCGCCAGCAGCGACGGAGGAAGCTCCTACAATGAGCAGTTCTTC.

The chain is built from TRBV20-1 and TRBJ2-5; 12 bases map to TRBD2. After removal of 3 bases from V and 5 bases from J, the junction contained 7 bases not matched to a gene. The germline gives CDR1 DFQATT, CDR2 SNEGSKA (reference sequence). This CDR3 has 15 amino acids. The CDR3 region is CSASPSGRAQETQYF. The CDR3 DNA reads TGCAGTGCTAGTCCTAGCGGGAGGGCCCAGGAGACCCAGTACTTC.

This chain links TRBV19 with TRBJ2-4; TRBD2 is a possible D gene (6 bases). This CDR3 spans 15 amino acids. Trimming took off 5 bases at V and 0 bases at J, with 11 bases between the two ends. Per germline, CDR1 LNHDA and CDR2 SQIVND (reference sequence). The CDR3 spells CASSSQGLAKNIQYF. The CDR3 DNA follows: TGTGCCAGTAGTTCCCAGGGACTAGCCAAAAACATTCAGTACTTC.

The gene calls are TRBV29-1 and TRBJ1-2; 9 bases are shared with TRBD1. V lost 7 bases, J lost 5 bases, and 5 bases stayed unmatched. CDR1 is SQVTM, CDR2 ANQGSEA, per germline. This CDR3 has 12 amino acids. CDR3 protein: CSATGTGYGYTF. CDR3 in DNA: TGCAGCGCCACCGGGACAGGGTATGGCTACACCTTC.

The V call is TRBV9, the J call TRBJ1-2, with a weak D call TRBD1 (5 bases). The CDR3 loop spans 13 amino acids. Per the germline V gene, CDR1 is SGDLS and CDR2 is YYNGEE. The ends were cut back, 3 bases at V and 0 bases at J, with 6 bases in the middle. The CDR3 loop reads CASSGQPNYGYTF. CDR3 in DNA: TGTGCCAGCAGCGGACAGCCTAACTATGGCTACACCTTC.

The V call is TRBV28, the J call TRBJ1-1, with a weak D call TRBD1 (5 bases). In germline, CDR1 is MDHEN, CDR2 SYDVKM. Trimming took off 5 bases at V and 0 bases at J, with 10 bases between the two ends. This CDR3 spans 14 amino acids. The CDR3 sequence: CASSPGGLNTEAFF. Here the CDR3 DNA reads TGTGCCAGCAGTCCGGGGGGGTTGAACACTGAAGCTTTCTTT.

The chain carries TRBV23-1 and TRBJ1-2; D is ambiguous. TRBV23-1 is an open reading frame, and its role is uncertain. V gave up 6 bases and J gave up 1 base, with 15 bases separating them. The CDR3 length is 15 residues. DNA of the CDR3: TGCGCCAGCAGCGGGTCACGAAGGCATAACTATGGCTACACCTTC. Its translation is CASSGSRRHNYGYTF.